A single sample is the source of the 9 T cell receptor beta chains below, sequenced in a study of T cells in Graves' hyperthyroidism and ophthalmopathy. The investigators amplified TCR beta CDR3 regions from RNA transcripts. HTBI primers drove first-round RT-PCR of the TCR CDR3. Each CDR3 protein is one row after TCRdb ran MiXCR on the multiplex PCR reads. The table includes about 250,000 distinct CDR3 sequences, nearly 15% detected once. The sample was blood. Receptors originate from a woman aged 45-65 years with Graves' hyperthyroidism that later progressed to Graves' ophthalmopathy.

This clonotype came up many times. CDR3 sequence reads: CATSRDMVTYGYTF. As DNA, the CDR3 is TGTGCCACCAGCAGAGATATGGTTACCTATGGCTACACCTTC. V usage is TRBV15 and J usage is TRBJ1-2; D not resolved. The V gene lost 0 bases and the J gene lost 4 bases, with 9 bases spanning the gap. CDR1 LNHNV and CDR2 YYDKDF come from the germline V gene (reference sequence). This CDR3 comprises 14 residues.

Comment on this clonotype: Possible read error: a much larger clone is one base away. The genes are TRBV28 and TRBJ2-7; no clear D. This CDR3 is built from 15 residues. CDR1 and CDR2 (germline): MDHEN, SYDVKM. Trimming left V 10 bases short and J 3 bases short, with 22 bases between. DNA for the CDR3: TGTGCCAACAGCCAGTTCAACCTCCCTGGCTACGAGCAGTACTTC. The encoded protein is CANSQFNLPGYEQYF.

This clonotype was recorded at least ten times. This rearrangement joins TRBV5-1 to TRBJ2-3; 10 bases match TRBD2. Germline values: CDR1 SGHRS, CDR2 YFSETQ. V dropped 0 bases and J dropped 3; count of bases not matched to a gene: 13. The CDR3 contains 19 residues. The CDR3 DNA sequence: TGCGCCAGCAGCTTGGCCAACAGCGGGAGGGCCGGAACTACAGATACGCAGTATTTT. Translated: CASSLANSGRAGTTDTQYF. The full variable domain, with the rest looked up from reference TRBV5-1 and TRBJ2-3, is KAGVTQTPRYLIKTRGQQVTLSCSPISGHRSVSWYQQTPGQGLQFLFEYFSETQRNKGNFPGRFSGRQFSNSRSEMNVSTLELGDSALYLCASSLANSGRAGTTDTQYFGPGTRLTVL.

V gene TRBV7-3 combines with J gene TRBJ2-7; 9 positions match TRBD2. Germline V CDR1 and CDR2: SGHTA, FQGTGA. V was clipped by 4 bases and J by 3 bases; unmatched bases: 4. The CDR3 has 14 amino acids. CDR3 DNA sequence: TGTGCCAGCAGCTGGGGGACTAGCCTCTACGAGCAGTACTTC. Its protein is CASSWGTSLYEQYF. The full variable domain, rest sourced from reference TRBV7-3 and TRBJ2-7, is GAGVSQTPSNKVTEKGKYVELRCDPISGHTALYWYRQSLGQGPEFLIYFQGTGAADDSGLPNDRFFAVRPEGSVSTLKIQRTERGDSAVYLCASSWGTSLYEQYFGPGTRLTVT.

The rearrangement links TRBV20-1 to TRBJ2-7, with 8 nucleotides matching TRBD2. Germline loops: CDR1 DFQATT, CDR2 SNEGSKA (reference sequence). This CDR3 contains 12 residues. Unmatched junction bases numbered 5, after V lost 5 bases and J lost 5 bases. The CDR3 loop reads CSARPGGNEQYF. CDR3 in DNA: TGCAGTGCTCGCCCGGGAGGGAACGAGCAGTACTTC.

This rearrangement joins TRBV2 to TRBJ2-2, with a tentative D call TRBD1 (6 bases). Germline CDR1 SNHLY, CDR2 FYNNEI. The CDR3 consists of 14 residues. V lost 8 bases, J lost 3 bases, and 13 bases lay in between. The CDR3 DNA follows: TGTGCCAGCGGAGCAGGGGATGACACCGGGGAGCTGTTTTTT. Translating gives CASGAGDDTGELFF.

This clonotype was observed many times. J is TRBJ2-2 and V is TRBV5-8; D is perhaps TRBD1 or TRBD2 (6 bases each). CDR3 size: 15 residues. Trimming removed 4 bases at V and 4 bases at J, with 14 bases between. CDR1 SGHTS and CDR2 YDEGEE come from the germline V gene. CDR3 nucleotide sequence: TGTGCCAGCAGCCCGGTAGGGGGGAGCACCGGGGAGCTGTTTTTT. Protein sequence: CASSPVGGSTGELFF.

Many counts were recorded for this clonotype. The chain carries TRBV7-3 and TRBJ2-1; tentatively, D is TRBD1 or TRBD2 (6 bases each). Trimming removed 5 bases from V and 0 bases from J, with 14 bases in between. In germline, CDR1 is SGHTA, CDR2 FQGTGA. The CDR3 spans 16 residues. CDR3 region: CASSGVGGHSYNEQFF. CDR3 DNA sequence: TGTGCCAGCAGCGGGGTCGGGGGACACTCCTACAATGAGCAGTTCTTC.

Comment on this clonotype: A read error may be the cause here, since a much bigger clone is one base away. The DNA for the CDR3 is TGCAGCGCCGTTGGGGGGACTCTCACAGATACGCAGTATTTT. Encoded protein: CSAVGGTLTDTQYF. This chain joins TRBV29-1 and TRBJ2-3; maybe TRBD2 (6 bases). The V end was cut by 7 bases, the J end by 2 bases, with 16 bases between. Germline lookup yields CDR1 SQVTM and CDR2 ANQGSEA. The CDR3 has 14 residues.